This TCR beta chain was captured by sequencing in a study of cytomegalovirus exposure and HLA in healthy donors. Study conclusions and caveats: Rare TCR sequences dominated, though some public TCRs recurred in many donors. Researchers reported in a later analysis that common viral pathogens appeared linked to several top clusters. Among immune exposure information, only CMV serostatus was available. Diagnosis of cytomegalovirus status made by the classifier reportedly showed high specificity and sensitivity.

Germline V gene sequence: CDR1 MRHNA, CDR2 SNTAGT. Trimming pared 6 bases from V and 0 bases from J, leaving 10 bases between. The CDR3 loop spans 14 amino acids. About this clone itself: The antigen is unknown.

PCR used 60 Vbeta primers and 13 Jbeta primers. Data came from immunoSEQ multiplex PCR; TCRdb stores just in-frame clones and leaves some out. Of under 85,000 clones listed, just under 80% are singletons. The chain couples TRBV6-4 to TRBJ2-3; maybe TRBD2 (6 bases). The TCR originated in a woman between 25 and 40 years old in good health and CMV-seronegative. The sample was PBMCs. CDR3 protein: CASRRGISTDTQYF. CDR3 in DNA: TGTGCCAGCAGACGGGGGATTAGCACAGATACGCAGTATTTT.